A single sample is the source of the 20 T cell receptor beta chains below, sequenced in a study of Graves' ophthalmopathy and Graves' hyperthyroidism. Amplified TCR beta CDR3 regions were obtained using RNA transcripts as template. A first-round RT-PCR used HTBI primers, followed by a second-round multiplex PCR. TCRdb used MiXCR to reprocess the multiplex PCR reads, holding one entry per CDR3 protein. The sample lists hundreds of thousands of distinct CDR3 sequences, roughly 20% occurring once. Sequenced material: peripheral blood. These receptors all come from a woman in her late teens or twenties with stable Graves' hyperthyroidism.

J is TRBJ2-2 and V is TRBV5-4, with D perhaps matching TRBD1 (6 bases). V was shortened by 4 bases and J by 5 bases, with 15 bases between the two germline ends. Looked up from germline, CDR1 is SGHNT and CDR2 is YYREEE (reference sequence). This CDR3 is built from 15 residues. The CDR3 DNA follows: TGTGCCAGCAGCAAGGGACAACTCCTAACCGGGGAGCTGTTTTTT. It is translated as CASSKGQLLTGELFF.

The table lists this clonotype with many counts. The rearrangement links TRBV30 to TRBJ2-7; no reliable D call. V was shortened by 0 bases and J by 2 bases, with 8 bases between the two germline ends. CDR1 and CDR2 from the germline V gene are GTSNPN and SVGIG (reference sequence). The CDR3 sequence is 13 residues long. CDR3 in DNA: TGTGCCTGGAGTGTGGTCAATCCCTACGAGCAGTACTTC. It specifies CAWSVVNPYEQYF. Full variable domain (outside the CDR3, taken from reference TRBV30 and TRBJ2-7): SQTIHQWPATLVQPVGSPLSLECTVEGTSNPNLYWYRQAAGRGLQLLFYSVGIGQISSEVPQNLSASRPQDRQFILSSKKLLLSDSGFYLCAWSVVNPYEQYFGPGTRLTVT.

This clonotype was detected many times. CDR3 amino acids: CASSPPGRRNEQYF. The CDR3 nucleotides read TGTGCCAGCAGCCCTCCGGGACGCAGAAACGAGCAGTACTTC. The chain couples TRBV11-2 to TRBJ2-7; either TRBD1 or TRBD2 may supply D (5 bases each). CDR3 length equals 14 residues. V shed 5 bases and J shed 5 bases, with 16 bases lying between them. Germline lookup yields CDR1 SGHAT and CDR2 FQNNGV.

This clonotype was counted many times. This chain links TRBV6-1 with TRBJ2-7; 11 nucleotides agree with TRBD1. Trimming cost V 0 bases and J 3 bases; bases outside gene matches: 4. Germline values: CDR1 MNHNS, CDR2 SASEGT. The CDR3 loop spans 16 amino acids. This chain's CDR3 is CASSEAEGTGGYEQYF. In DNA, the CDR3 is TGTGCCAGCAGTGAAGCGGAGGGGACAGGGGGCTACGAGCAGTACTTC.

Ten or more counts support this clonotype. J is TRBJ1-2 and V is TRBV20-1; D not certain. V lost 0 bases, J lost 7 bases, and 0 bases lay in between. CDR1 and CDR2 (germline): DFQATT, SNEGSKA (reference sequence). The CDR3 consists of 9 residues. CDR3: CSARDGYTF. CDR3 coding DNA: TGCAGTGCTAGAGATGGCTACACCTTC.

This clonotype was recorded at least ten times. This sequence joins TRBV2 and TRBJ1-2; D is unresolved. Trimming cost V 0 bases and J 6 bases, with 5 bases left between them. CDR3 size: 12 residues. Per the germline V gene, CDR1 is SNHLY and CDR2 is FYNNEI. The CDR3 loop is CASSEARDGYTF. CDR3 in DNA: TGTGCCAGCAGTGAAGCTCGCGATGGCTACACCTTC.

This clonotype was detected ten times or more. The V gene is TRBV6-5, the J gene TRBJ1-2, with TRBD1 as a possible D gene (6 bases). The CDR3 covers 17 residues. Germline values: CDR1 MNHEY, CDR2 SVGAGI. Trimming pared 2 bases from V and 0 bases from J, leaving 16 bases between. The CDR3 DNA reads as TGTGCCAGCAGTTACGGGATGGGAACAGGGTCTAACTATGGCTACACCTTC. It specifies CASSYGMGTGSNYGYTF.

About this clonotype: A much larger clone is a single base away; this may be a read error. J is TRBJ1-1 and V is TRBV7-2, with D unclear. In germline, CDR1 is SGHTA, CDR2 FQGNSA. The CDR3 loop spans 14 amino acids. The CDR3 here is CASSASGRITEACF. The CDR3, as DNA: TGTGCCAGCAGCGCCTCCGGGAGGATCACTGAAGCTTGCTTT. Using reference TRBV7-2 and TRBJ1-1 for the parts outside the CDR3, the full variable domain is GAGVSQSPSNKVTEKGKDVELRCDPISGHTALYWYRQSLGQGLEFLIYFQGNSAPDKSGLPSDRFSAERTGGSVSTLTIQRTQQEDSAVYLCASSASGRITEACFGQGTRLTVV.

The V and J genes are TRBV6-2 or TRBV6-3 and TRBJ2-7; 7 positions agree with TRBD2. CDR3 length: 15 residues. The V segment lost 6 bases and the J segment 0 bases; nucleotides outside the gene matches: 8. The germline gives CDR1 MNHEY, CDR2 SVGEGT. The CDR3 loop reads CASRSVAGRSYEQYF. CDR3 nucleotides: TGTGCCAGCAGGTCGGTAGCGGGCCGCTCCTACGAGCAGTACTTC.

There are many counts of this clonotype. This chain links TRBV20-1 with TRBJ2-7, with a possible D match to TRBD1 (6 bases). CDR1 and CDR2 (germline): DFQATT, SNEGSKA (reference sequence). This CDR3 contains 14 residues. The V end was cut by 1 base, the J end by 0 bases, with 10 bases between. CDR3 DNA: TGCAGTGCTAGAGGTGGACAGCCCTCCTACGAGCAGTACTTC. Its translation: CSARGGQPSYEQYF.

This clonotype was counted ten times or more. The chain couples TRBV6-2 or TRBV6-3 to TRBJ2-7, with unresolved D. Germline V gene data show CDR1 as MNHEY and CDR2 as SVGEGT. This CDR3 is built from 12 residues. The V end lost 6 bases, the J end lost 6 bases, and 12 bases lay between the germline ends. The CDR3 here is CASSHGQVEQYF. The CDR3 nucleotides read TGTGCCAGCAGCCACGGGCAGGTCGAGCAGTACTTC.

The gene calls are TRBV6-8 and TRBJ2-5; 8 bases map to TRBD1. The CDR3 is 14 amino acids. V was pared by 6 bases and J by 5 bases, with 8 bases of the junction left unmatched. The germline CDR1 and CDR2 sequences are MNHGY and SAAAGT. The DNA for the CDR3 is TGTGCCAGCAGCCCCGGACAGGGATTCGAGACCCAGTACTTC. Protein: CASSPGQGFETQYF.

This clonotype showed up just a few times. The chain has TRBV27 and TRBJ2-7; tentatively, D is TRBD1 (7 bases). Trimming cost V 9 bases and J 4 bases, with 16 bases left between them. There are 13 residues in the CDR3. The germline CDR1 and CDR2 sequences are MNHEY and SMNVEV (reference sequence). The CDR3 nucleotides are TGTGCCAGTAACGGGGGCAGGGGGTACGAGCAGTACTTC. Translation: CASNGGRGYEQYF.

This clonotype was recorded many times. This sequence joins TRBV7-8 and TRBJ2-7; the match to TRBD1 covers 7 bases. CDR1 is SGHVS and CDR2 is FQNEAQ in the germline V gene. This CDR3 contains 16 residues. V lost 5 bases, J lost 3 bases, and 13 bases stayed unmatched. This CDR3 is CASSRTRRTGGYEQYF. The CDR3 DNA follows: TGTGCCAGCAGCCGAACGCGAAGGACAGGCGGCTACGAGCAGTACTTC.

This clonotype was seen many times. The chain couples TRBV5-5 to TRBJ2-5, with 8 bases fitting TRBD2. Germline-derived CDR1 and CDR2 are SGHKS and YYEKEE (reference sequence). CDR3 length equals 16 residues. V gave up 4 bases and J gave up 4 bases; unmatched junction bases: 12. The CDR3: CASSRWTSRSAETQYF. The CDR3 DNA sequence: TGTGCCAGCAGCCGATGGACTAGCAGATCGGCAGAGACCCAGTACTTC.

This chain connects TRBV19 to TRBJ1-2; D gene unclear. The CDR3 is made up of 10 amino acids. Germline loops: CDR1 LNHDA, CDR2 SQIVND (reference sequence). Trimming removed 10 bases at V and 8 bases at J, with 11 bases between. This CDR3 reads CATLPRGYTF. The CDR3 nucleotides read TGTGCCACCTTGCCCAGGGGCTACACCTTC. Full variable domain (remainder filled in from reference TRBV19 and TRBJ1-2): DGGITQSPKYLFRKEGQNVTLSCEQNLNHDAMYWYRQDPGQGLRLIYYSQIVNDFQKGDIAEGYSVSREKKESFPLTVTSAQKNPTAFYLCATLPRGYTFGSGTRLTVV.

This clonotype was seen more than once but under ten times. CDR3 amino acids: CASTSTARRAETQYF. In nucleotides, the CDR3 is TGTGCCAGCACCTCTACAGCCCGCAGGGCAGAGACCCAGTACTTC. The chain uses TRBV7-9 and TRBJ2-5; TRBD1 might be the D (5 bases). CDR1 and CDR2 (germline): SEHNR, FQNEAQ (reference sequence). Trimming shortened V by 7 bases and J by 4 bases, and 19 bases separated the two germline ends. CDR3 length equals 15 residues. Combining the CDR3 with reference TRBV7-9 and TRBJ2-5 gives the whole variable domain DTGVSQNPRHKITKRGQNVTFRCDPISEHNRLYWYRQTLGQGPEFLTYFQNEAQLEKSRLLSDRFSAERPKGSFSTLEIQRTEQGDSAMYLCASTSTARRAETQYFGPGTRLLVL.

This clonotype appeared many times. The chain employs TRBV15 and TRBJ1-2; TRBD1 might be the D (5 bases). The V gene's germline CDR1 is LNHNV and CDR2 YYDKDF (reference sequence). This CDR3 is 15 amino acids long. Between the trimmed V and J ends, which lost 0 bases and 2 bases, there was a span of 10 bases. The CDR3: CATSRELQGNYGYTF. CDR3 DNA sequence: TGTGCCACCAGCAGAGAATTGCAGGGAAACTATGGCTACACCTTC.

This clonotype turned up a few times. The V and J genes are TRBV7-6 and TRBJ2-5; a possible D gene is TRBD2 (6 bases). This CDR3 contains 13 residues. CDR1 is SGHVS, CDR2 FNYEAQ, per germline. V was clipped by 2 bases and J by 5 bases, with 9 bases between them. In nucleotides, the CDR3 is TGTGCCAGCAGCTTATGGGGGGTTGAGACCCAGTACTTC. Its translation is CASSLWGVETQYF.

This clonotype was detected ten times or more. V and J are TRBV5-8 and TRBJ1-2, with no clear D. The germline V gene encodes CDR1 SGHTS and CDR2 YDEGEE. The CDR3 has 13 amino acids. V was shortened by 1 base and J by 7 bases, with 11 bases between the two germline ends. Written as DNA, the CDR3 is TGTGCCAGCAGCTTGTGGGAGGTCTCTGGCTACACCTTC. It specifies CASSLWEVSGYTF.